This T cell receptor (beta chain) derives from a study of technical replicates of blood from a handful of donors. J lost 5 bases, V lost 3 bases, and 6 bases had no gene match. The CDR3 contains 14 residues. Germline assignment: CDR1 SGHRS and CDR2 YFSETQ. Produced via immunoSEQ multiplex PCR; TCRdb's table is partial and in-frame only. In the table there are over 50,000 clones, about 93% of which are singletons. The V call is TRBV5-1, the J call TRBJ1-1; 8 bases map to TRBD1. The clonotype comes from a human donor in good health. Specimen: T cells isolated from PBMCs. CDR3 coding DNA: TGCGCCAGCAGCTCGACAGGGGTAGCGACTGAAGCTTTCTTT. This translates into CASSSTGVATEAFF.